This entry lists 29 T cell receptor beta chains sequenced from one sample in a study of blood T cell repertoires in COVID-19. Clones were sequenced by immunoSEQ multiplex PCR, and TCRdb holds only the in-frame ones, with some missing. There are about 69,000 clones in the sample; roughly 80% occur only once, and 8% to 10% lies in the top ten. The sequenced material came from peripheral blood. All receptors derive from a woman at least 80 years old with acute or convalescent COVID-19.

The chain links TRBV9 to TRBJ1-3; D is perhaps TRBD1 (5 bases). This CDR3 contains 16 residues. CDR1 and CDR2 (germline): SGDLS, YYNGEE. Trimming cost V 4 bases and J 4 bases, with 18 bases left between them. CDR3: CASSPSPTGGGNTIYF. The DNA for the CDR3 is TGTGCCAGCAGCCCAAGCCCCACGGGGGGGGGAAACACCATATATTTT.

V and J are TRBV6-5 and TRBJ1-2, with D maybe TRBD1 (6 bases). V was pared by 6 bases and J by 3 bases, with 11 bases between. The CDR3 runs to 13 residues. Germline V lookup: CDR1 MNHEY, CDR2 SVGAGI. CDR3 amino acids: CASRETGDYGYTF. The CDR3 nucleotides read TGTGCCAGCAGGGAGACAGGAGACTATGGCTACACCTTC.

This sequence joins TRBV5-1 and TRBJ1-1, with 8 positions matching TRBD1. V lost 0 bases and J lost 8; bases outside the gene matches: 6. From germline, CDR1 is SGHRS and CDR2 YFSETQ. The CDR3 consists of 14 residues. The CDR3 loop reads CASSLVSDRGEAFF. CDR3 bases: TGCGCCAGCAGCTTGGTTTCCGACAGGGGAGAAGCTTTCTTT.

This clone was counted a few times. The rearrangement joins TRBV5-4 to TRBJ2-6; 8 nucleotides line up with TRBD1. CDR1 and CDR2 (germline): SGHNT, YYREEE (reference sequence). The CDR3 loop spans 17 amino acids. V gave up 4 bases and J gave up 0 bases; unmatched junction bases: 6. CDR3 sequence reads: CASSTGTGRSGANVLTF. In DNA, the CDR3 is TGTGCCAGCAGCACCGGGACAGGCCGCTCTGGGGCCAACGTCCTGACTTTC.

CDR3 in DNA: TGTGCCAGCAGTTTACAGGGTCAGGGCGGCAAGTCTGAAGCTTTCTTT. Its protein product is CASSLQGQGGKSEAFF. This chain joins TRBV28 and TRBJ1-1; D possibly corresponds to TRBD1 (5 bases). The CDR3 spans 16 residues. Germline V gene lookup returns CDR1 MDHEN and CDR2 SYDVKM. Trimming pared 2 bases from V and 6 bases from J, leaving 19 bases between.

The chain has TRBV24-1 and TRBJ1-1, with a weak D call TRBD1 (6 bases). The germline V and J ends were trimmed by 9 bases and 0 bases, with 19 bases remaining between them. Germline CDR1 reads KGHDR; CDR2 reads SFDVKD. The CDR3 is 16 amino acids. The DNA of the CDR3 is TGTGCCACCTTCCTCGGGGGGGCTGTTCTGAACACTGAAGCTTTCTTT. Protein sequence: CATFLGGAVLNTEAFF.

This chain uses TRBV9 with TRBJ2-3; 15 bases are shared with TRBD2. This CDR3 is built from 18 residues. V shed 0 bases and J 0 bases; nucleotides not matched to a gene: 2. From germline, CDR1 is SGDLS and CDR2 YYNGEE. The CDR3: CASSVEGLAGGSTDTQYF. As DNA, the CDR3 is TGTGCCAGCAGCGTAGAGGGACTAGCGGGGGGTAGCACAGATACGCAGTATTTT. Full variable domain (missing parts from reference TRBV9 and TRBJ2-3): DSGVTQTPKHLITATGQRVTLRCSPRSGDLSVYWYQQSLDQGLQFLIQYYNGEERAKGNILERFSAQQFPDLHSELNLSSLELGDSALYFCASSVEGLAGGSTDTQYFGPGTRLTVL.

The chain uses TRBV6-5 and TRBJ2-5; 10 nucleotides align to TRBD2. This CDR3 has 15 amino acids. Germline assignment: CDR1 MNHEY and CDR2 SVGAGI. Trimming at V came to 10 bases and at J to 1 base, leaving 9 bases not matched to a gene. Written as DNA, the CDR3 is TGTGCCACTTCAAGGAGCGGGGGGGCCCAAGAGACCCAGTACTTC. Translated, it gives CATSRSGGAQETQYF.

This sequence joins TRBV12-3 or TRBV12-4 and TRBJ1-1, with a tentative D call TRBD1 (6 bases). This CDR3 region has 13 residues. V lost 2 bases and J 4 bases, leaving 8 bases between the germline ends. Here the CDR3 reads CASSLLGATEAFF. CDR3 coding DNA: TGTGCCAGCAGTTTATTGGGGGCCACTGAAGCTTTCTTT.

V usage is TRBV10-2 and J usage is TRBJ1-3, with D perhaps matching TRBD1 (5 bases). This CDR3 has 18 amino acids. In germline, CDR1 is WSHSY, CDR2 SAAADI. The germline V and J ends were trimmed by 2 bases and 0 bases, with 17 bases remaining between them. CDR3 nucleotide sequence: TGCGCCAGCAGTGAGAAACTCACAGGCTTCCTCTCTGGAAACACCATATATTTT. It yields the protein CASSEKLTGFLSGNTIYF.

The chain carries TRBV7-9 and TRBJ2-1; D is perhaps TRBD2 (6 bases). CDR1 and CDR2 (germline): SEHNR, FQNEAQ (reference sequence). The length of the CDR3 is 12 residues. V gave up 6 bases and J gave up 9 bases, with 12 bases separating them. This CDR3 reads CASRPLGLEQFF. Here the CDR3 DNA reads TGTGCCAGCAGACCACTGGGACTTGAGCAGTTCTTC. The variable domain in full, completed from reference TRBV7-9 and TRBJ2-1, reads DTGVSQNPRHKITKRGQNVTFRCDPISEHNRLYWYRQTLGQGPEFLTYFQNEAQLEKSRLLSDRFSAERPKGSFSTLEIQRTEQGDSAMYLCASRPLGLEQFFGPGTRLTVL.

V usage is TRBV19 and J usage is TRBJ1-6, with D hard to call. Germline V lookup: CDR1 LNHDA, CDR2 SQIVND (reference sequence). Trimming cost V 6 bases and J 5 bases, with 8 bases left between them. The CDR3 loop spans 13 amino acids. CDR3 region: CASRGRDNSPLHF. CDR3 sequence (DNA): TGTGCCAGTAGGGGGAGAGATAATTCACCCCTCCACTTT. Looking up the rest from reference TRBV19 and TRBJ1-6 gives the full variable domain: DGGITQSPKYLFRKEGQNVTLSCEQNLNHDAMYWYRQDPGQGLRLIYYSQIVNDFQKGDIAEGYSVSREKKESFPLTVTSAQKNPTAFYLCASRGRDNSPLHFGNGTRLTVT.

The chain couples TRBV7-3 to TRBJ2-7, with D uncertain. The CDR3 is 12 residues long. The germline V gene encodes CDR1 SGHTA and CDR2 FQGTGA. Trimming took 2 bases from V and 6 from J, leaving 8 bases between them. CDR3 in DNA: TGTGCCAGCAGCTTATCGGGTGGCGAGCAGTACTTC. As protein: CASSLSGGEQYF.

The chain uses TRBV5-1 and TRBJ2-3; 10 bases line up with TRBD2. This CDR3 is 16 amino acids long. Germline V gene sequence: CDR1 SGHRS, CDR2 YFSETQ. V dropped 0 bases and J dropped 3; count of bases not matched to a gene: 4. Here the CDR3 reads CASSLVLAGGTDTQYF. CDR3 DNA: TGCGCCAGCAGCTTGGTATTAGCGGGGGGTACAGATACGCAGTATTTT. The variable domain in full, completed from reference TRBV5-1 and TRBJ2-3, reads KAGVTQTPRYLIKTRGQQVTLSCSPISGHRSVSWYQQTPGQGLQFLFEYFSETQRNKGNFPGRFSGRQFSNSRSEMNVSTLELGDSALYLCASSLVLAGGTDTQYFGPGTRLTVL.

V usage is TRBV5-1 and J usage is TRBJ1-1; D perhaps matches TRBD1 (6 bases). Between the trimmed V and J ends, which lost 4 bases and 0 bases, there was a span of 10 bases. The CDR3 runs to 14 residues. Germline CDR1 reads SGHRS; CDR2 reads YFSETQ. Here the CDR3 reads CASSATGLNTEAFF. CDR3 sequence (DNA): TGCGCCAGCAGCGCCACAGGGCTGAACACTGAAGCTTTCTTT. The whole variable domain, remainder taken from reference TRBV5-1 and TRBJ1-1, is KAGVTQTPRYLIKTRGQQVTLSCSPISGHRSVSWYQQTPGQGLQFLFEYFSETQRNKGNFPGRFSGRQFSNSRSEMNVSTLELGDSALYLCASSATGLNTEAFFGQGTRLTVV.

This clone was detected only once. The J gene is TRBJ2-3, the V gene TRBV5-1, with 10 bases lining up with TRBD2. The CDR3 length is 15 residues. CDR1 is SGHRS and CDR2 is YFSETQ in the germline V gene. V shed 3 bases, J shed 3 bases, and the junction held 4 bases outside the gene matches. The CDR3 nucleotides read TGCGCCAGCAGCTCGACTAGCGGGTTGACAGATACGCAGTATTTT. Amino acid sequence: CASSSTSGLTDTQYF.

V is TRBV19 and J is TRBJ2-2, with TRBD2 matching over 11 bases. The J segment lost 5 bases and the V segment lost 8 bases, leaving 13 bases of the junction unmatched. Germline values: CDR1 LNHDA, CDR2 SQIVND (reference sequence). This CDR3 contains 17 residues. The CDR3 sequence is CASGSLAGAVTTGELFF. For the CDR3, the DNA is TGTGCCAGTGGTTCACTAGCGGGGGCCGTAACAACCGGGGAGCTGTTTTTT.

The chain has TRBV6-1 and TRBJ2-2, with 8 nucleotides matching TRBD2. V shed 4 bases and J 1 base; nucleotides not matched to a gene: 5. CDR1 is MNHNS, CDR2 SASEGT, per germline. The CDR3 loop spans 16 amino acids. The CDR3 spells CASSAPGLGNTGELFF. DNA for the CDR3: TGTGCCAGCAGTGCGCCGGGACTAGGGAACACCGGGGAGCTGTTTTTT.

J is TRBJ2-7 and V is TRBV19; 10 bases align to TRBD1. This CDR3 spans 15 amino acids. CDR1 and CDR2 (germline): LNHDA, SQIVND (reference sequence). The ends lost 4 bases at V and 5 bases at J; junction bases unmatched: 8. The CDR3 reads CASSNRQGAWDEQYF. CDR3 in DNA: TGTGCCAGTAGTAATCGACAGGGGGCGTGGGACGAGCAGTACTTC.

Written as DNA, the CDR3 is TGTGCCAGTAGTGTGACAGGGGGCGGTGAAAAACTGTTTTTT. Translation: CASSVTGGGEKLFF. The chain recombines TRBV19 with TRBJ1-4, with 10 bases fitting TRBD1. V lost 5 bases to trimming and J lost 7 bases; unmatched junction nucleotides: 4. CDR3 size: 14 residues. The germline V gene has CDR1 LNHDA and CDR2 SQIVND (reference sequence). Drawing the rest from reference TRBV19 and TRBJ1-4, the complete variable domain is DGGITQSPKYLFRKEGQNVTLSCEQNLNHDAMYWYRQDPGQGLRLIYYSQIVNDFQKGDIAEGYSVSREKKESFPLTVTSAQKNPTAFYLCASSVTGGGEKLFFGSGTQLSVL.

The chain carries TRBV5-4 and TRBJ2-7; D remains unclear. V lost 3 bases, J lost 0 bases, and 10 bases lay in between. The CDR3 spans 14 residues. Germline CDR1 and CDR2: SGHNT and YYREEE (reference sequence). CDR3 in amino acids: CASSSSGSSYEQYF. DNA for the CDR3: TGTGCCAGCAGCTCCAGTGGTTCCTCCTACGAGCAGTACTTC.

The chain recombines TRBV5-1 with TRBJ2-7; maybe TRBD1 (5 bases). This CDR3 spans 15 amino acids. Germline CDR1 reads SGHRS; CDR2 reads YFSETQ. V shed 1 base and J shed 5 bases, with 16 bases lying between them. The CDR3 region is CASSLRTPGQNEQYF. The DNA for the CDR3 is TGCGCCAGCAGCTTGCGAACTCCCGGACAAAACGAGCAGTACTTC.

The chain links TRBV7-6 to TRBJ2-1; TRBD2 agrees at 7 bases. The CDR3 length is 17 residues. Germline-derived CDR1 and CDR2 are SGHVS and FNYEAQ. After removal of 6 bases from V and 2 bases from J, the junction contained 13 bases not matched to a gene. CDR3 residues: CASSPGRLRGAYNEQFF. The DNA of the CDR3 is TGTGCCAGCAGTCCCGGAAGGCTCCGGGGGGCCTACAATGAGCAGTTCTTC.

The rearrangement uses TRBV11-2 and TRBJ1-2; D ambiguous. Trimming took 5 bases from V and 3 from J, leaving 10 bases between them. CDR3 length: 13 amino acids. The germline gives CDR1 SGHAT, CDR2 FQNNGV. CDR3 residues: CASSPDNYYGYTF. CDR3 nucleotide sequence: TGTGCCAGCAGCCCCGACAACTACTATGGCTACACCTTC.

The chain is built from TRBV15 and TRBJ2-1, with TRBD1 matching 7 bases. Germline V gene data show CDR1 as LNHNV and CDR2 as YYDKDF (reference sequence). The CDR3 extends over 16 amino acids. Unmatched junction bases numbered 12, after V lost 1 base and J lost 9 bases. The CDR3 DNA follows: TGTGCCACCAGCAGAGCGGGACAGACCCGTCTGGGTGAGCAGTTCTTC. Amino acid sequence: CATSRAGQTRLGEQFF.

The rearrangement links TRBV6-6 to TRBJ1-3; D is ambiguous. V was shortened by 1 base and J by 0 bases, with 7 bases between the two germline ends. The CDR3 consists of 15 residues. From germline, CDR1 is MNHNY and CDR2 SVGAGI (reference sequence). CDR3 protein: CASSYLASSGNTIYF. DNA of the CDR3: TGTGCCAGCAGTTACTTGGCCAGCTCTGGAAACACCATATATTTT.

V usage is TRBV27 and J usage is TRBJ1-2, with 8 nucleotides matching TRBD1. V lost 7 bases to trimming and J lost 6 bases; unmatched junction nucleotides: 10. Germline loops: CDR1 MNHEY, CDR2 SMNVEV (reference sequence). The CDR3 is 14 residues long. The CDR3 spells CASNSRQGIDGYTF. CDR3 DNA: TGTGCCAGCAACTCGCGACAGGGGATAGATGGCTACACCTTC.

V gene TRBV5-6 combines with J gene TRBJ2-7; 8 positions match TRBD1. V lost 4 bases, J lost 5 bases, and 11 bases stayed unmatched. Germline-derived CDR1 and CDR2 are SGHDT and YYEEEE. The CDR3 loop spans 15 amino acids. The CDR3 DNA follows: TGTGCCAGCAGCATCCAGGGGGCCTCTAAGAACGAGCAGTACTTC. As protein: CASSIQGASKNEQYF.

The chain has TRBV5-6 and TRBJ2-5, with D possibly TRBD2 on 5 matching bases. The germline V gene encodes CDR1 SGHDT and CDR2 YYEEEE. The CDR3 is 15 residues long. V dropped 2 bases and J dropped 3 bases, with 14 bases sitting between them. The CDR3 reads CASSFQSFGKETQYF. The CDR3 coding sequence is TGTGCCAGCAGCTTTCAGTCATTCGGGAAAGAGACCCAGTACTTC.